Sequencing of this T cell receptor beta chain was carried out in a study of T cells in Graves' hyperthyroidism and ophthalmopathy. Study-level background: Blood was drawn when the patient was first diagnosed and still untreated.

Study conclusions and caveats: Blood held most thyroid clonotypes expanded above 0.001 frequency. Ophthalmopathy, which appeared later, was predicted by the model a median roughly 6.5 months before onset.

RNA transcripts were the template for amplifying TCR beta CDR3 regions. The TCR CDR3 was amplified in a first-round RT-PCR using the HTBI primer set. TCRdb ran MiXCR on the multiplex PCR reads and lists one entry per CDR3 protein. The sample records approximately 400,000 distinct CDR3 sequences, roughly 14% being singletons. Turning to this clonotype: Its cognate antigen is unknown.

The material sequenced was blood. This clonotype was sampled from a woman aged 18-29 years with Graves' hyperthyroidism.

CDR3 DNA sequence: TGTGCCAGCAGCTTATCTGGGGGGAGTGACACTGAAGCTTTCTTT. Encoded protein: CASSLSGGSDTEAFF. The rearrangement links TRBV7-2 to TRBJ1-1; possibly TRBD1 for D (5 bases). This CDR3 spans 15 amino acids. V shed 2 bases and J shed 3 bases, with 13 bases lying between them. CDR1 and CDR2 from the germline V gene are SGHTA and FQGNSA.